This is a list of T cell receptor beta chains from one sample in a study of blood T cell repertoires in COVID-19. Clones were sequenced by immunoSEQ multiplex PCR, and TCRdb holds only the in-frame ones, with some missing. The table has over 150,000 clones, about 88% seen once. The sample consisted of peripheral blood. These receptors all come from a middle-aged man with COVID-19, enrolled during active disease. Each CDR3 is given with its conserved first and last residue. The order of the fields is clone size, V gene, J gene, D gene, CDR3 protein, CDR3 DNA. A D gene is named only where the DNA matches it firmly. Not every row has a clone size; where given, it reads once, few, many or a size class.

NA	TRBV15	TRBJ2-7	TRBD1	CATSRDETGGVEQYF	TGTGCCACCAGCAGAGATGAAACAGGGGGCGTTGAGCAGTACTTC
once	TRBV6-1	TRBJ2-2	NA	CASSDTGNTGELFF	TGTGCCAGCAGTGATACTGGGAACACCGGGGAGCTGTTTTTT
NA	TRBV5-1	TRBJ2-7	NA	CASSLASGLEQYF	TGCGCCAGCAGCTTGGCCTCAGGACTCGAGCAGTACTTC
NA	TRBV7-9	TRBJ1-1	NA	CASSRGFVTEAFF	TGTGCCAGCAGCAGGGGTTTCGTCACTGAAGCTTTCTTT
NA	TRBV29-1	TRBJ2-7	NA	CSVATGGSSYEQYF	TGCAGCGTTGCGACAGGTGGCAGCTCCTACGAGCAGTACTTC
NA	TRBV12-3/TRBV12-4	TRBJ2-3	NA	CASRSNTDTQYF	TGTGCCAGCAGATCTAACACAGATACGCAGTATTTT
NA	TRBV7-8	TRBJ2-7	TRBD2	CASRGQAGVEQYF	TGTGCCAGCAGGGGACAAGCGGGAGTTGAGCAGTACTTC
NA	TRBV6-2/TRBV6-3	TRBJ2-1	NA	CASSYGSGYYNEQFF	TGTGCCAGCAGTTACGGGAGCGGCTATTACAATGAGCAGTTCTTC
NA	TRBV11-2	TRBJ2-5	NA	CASSAQGGQETQYF	TGTGCCAGCAGCGCCCAAGGGGGCCAAGAGACCCAGTACTTC
NA	TRBV6-2/TRBV6-3	TRBJ1-1	TRBD1	CASSRQGRTNEIEDQAFF	TGTGCCAGCAGCAGACAGGGTCGGACCAATGAGATAGAGGACCAAGCTTTCTTT